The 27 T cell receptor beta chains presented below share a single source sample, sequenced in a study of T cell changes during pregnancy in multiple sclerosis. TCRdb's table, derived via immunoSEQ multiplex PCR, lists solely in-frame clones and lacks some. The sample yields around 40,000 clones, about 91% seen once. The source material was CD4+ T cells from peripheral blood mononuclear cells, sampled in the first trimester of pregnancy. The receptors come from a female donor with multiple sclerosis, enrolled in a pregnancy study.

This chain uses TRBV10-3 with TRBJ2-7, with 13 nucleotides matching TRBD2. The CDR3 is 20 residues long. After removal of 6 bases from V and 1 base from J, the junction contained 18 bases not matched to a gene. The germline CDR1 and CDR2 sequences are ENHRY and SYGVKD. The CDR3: CAIRPDPLGTSGTISYEQYF. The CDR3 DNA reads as TGTGCCATCAGACCCGACCCGCTAGGGACTAGCGGGACGATTTCCTACGAGCAGTACTTC.

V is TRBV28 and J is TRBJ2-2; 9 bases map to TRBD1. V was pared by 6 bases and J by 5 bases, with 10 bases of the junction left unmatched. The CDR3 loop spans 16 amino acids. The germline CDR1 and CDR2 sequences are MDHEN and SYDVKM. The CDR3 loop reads CASSPWGTGRTGELFF. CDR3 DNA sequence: TGTGCCAGCAGCCCTTGGGGGACAGGGCGGACCGGGGAGCTGTTTTTT.

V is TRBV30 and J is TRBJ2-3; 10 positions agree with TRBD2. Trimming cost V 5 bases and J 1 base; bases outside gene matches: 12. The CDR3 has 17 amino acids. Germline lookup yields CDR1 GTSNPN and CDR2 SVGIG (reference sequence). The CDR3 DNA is TGTGCCTGGCTCACTAGCGGGGTTACTCCAGGCACAGATACGCAGTATTTT. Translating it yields CAWLTSGVTPGTDTQYF.

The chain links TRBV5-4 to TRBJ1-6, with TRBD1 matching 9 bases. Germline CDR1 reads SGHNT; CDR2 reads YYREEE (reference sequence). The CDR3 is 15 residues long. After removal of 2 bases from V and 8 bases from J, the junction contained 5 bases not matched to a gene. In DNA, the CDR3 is TGTGCCAGCAGCTTACAGGGGGCTAAGGATTCACCCCTCCACTTT. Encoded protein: CASSLQGAKDSPLHF.

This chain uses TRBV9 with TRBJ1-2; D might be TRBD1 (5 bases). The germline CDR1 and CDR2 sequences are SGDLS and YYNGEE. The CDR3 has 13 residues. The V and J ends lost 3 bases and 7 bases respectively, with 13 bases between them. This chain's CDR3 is CASSADNGGGYTF. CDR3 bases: TGTGCCAGCAGCGCCGACAACGGGGGTGGCTACACCTTC.

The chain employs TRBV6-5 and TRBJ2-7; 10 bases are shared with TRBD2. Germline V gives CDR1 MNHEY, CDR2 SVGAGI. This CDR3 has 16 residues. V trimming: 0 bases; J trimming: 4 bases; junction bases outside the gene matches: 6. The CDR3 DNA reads TGTGCCAGCAGTTACTCTCTAGCGGGAGCTACATACGAGCAGTACTTC. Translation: CASSYSLAGATYEQYF.

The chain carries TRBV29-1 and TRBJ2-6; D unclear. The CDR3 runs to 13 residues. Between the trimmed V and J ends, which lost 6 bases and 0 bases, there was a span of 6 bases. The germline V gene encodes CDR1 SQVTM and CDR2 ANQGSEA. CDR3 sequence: CSVHSSGANVLTF. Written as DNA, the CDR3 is TGCAGCGTCCACAGCTCTGGGGCCAACGTCCTGACTTTC.

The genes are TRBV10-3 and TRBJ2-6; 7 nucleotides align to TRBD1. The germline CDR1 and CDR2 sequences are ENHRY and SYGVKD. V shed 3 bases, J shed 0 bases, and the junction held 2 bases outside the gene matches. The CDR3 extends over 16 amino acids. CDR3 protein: CAISEPGGSGANVLTF. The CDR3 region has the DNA TGTGCCATCAGTGAACCAGGGGGCTCTGGGGCCAACGTCCTGACTTTC.

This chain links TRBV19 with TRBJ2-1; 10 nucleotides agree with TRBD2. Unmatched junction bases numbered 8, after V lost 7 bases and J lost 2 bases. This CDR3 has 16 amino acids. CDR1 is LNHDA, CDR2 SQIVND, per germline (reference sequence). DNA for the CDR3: TGTGCCAGTACCTTAGCGGGAGGTGGCGCCTACAATGAGCAGTTCTTC. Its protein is CASTLAGGGAYNEQFF.

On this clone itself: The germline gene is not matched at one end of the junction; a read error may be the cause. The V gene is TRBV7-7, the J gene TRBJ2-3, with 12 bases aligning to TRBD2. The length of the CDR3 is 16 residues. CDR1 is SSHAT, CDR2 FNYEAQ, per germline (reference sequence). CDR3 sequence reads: CASSLSLAGGTDTQYF. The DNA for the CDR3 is TGTGCTAGCAGCTTGTCCCTAGCGGGAGGGACAGATACGCAGTATTTT.

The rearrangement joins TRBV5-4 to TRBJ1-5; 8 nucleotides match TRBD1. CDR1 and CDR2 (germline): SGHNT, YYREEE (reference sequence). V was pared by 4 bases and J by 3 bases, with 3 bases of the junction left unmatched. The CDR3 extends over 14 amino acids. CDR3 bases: TGTGCCAGCAGCAGGGACAGGAACAATCAGCCCCAGCATTTT. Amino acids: CASSRDRNNQPQHF.

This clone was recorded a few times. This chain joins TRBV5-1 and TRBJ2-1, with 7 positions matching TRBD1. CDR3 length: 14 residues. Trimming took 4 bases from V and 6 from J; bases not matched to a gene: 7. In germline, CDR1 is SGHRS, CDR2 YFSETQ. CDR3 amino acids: CASSVGQLSNEQFF. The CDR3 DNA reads TGCGCCAGCAGCGTGGGACAGTTGAGCAATGAGCAGTTCTTC.

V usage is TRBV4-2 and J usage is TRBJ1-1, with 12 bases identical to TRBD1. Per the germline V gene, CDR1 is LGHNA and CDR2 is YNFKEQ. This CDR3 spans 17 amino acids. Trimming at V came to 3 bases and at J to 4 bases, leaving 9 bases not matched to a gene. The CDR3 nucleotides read TGTGCCAGCAGCCAGATCCAATCGGGACAGGGGGCCACTGAAGCTTTCTTT. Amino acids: CASSQIQSGQGATEAFF.

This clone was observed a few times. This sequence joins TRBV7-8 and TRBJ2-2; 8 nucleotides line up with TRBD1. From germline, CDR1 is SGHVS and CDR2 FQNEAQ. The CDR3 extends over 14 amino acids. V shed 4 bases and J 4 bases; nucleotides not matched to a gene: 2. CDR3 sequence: CASSWQGATGELFF. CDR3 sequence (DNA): TGTGCCAGCAGCTGGCAGGGGGCCACCGGGGAGCTGTTTTTT.

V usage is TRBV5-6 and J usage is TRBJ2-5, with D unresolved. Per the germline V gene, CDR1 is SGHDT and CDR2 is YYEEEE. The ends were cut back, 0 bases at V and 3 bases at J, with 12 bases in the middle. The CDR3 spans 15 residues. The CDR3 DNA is TGTGCCAGCAGCTTGGGTCCACAAAAAAAAGAGACCCAGTACTTC. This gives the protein CASSLGPQKKETQYF.

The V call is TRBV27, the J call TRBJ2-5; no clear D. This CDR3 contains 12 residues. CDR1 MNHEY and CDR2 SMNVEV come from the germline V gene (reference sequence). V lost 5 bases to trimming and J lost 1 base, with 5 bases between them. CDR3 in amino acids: CASSQSQETQYF. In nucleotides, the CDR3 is TGTGCCAGCAGTCAATCCCAAGAGACCCAGTACTTC.

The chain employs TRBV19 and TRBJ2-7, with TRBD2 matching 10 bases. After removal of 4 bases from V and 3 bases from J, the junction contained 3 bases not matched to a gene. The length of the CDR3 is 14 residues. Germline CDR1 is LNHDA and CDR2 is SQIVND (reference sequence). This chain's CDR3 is CASSRAGGFYEQYF. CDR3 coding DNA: TGTGCCAGTAGTAGAGCGGGAGGGTTCTACGAGCAGTACTTC.

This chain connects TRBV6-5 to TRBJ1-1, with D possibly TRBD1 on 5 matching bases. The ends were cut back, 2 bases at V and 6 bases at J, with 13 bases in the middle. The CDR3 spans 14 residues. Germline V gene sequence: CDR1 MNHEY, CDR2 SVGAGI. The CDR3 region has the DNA TGTGCCAGCAGTTACGACAGTACTCGCCCTGAAGCTTTCTTT. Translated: CASSYDSTRPEAFF.

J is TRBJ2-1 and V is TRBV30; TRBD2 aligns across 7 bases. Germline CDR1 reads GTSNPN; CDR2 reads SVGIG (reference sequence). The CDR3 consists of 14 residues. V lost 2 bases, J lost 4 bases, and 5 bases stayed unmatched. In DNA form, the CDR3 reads TGTGCCTGGAGTACGGCTAGCGGTTACAATGAGCAGTTCTTC. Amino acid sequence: CAWSTASGYNEQFF. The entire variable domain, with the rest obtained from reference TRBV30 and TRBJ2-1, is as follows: SQTIHQWPATLVQPVGSPLSLECTVEGTSNPNLYWYRQAAGRGLQLLFYSVGIGQISSEVPQNLSASRPQDRQFILSSKKLLLSDSGFYLCAWSTASGYNEQFFGPGTRLTVL.

The CDR3 here is CASSLDWTGDNQPQHF. Written as DNA, the CDR3 is TGTGCCAGCAGCTTAGACTGGACAGGGGACAATCAGCCCCAGCATTTT. The J gene is TRBJ1-5, the V gene TRBV7-9; TRBD1 agrees at 9 bases. Germline V gene data show CDR1 as SEHNR and CDR2 as FQNEAQ (reference sequence). There are 16 residues in the CDR3. V shed 1 base and J 3 bases; nucleotides not matched to a gene: 4.

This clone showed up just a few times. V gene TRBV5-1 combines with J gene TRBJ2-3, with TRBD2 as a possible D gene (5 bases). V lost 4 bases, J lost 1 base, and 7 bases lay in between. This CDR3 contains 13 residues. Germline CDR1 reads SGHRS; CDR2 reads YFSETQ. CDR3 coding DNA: TGCGCCAGCAGCGAGCGGCGCACAGATACGCAGTATTTT. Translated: CASSERRTDTQYF. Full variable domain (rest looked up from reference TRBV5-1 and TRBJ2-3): KAGVTQTPRYLIKTRGQQVTLSCSPISGHRSVSWYQQTPGQGLQFLFEYFSETQRNKGNFPGRFSGRQFSNSRSEMNVSTLELGDSALYLCASSERRTDTQYFGPGTRLTVL.

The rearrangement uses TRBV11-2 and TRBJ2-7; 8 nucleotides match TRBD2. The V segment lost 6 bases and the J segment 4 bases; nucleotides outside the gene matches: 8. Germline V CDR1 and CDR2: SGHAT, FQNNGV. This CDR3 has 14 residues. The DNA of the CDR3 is TGTGCCAGCAGGAGCGGGAGATTAGGGTACGAGCAGTACTTC. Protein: CASRSGRLGYEQYF. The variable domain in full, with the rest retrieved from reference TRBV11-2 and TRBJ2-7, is EAGVAQSPRYKIIEKRQSVAFWCNPISGHATLYWYQQILGQGPKLLIQFQNNGVVDDSQLPKDRFSAERLKGVDSTLKIQPAKLEDSAVYLCASRSGRLGYEQYFGPGTRLTVT.

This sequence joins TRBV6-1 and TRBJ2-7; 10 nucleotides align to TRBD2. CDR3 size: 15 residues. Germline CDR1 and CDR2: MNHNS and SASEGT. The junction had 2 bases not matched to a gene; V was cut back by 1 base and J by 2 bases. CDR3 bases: TGTGCCAGCAGTGAAGGGACTAGCGGAACCTACGAGCAGTACTTC. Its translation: CASSEGTSGTYEQYF.

CDR3 sequence: CASSLDGSRADTQYF. The DNA for the CDR3 is TGTGCCAGCAGCTTAGATGGATCCAGGGCAGATACGCAGTATTTT. The chain has TRBV11-3 and TRBJ2-3; weak D call: TRBD1 (5 bases). From germline, CDR1 is SGHNT and CDR2 YENEEA. Trimming left V 0 bases short and J 4 bases short, with 11 bases between. CDR3 size: 15 residues.

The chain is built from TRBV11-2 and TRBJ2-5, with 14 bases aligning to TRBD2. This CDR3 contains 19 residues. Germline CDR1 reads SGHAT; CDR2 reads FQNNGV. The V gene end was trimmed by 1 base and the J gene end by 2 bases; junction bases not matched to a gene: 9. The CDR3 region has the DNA TGTGCCAGCAGCTTAGGTGTGGGACTAGCGGGAGTAGGGCAAGAGACCCAGTACTTC. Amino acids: CASSLGVGLAGVGQETQYF. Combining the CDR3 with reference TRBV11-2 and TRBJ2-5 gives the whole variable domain EAGVAQSPRYKIIEKRQSVAFWCNPISGHATLYWYQQILGQGPKLLIQFQNNGVVDDSQLPKDRFSAERLKGVDSTLKIQPAKLEDSAVYLCASSLGVGLAGVGQETQYFGPGTRLLVL.

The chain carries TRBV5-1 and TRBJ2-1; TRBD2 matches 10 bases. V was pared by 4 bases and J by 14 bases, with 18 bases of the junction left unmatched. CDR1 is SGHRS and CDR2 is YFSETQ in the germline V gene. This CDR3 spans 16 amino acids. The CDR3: CASSSRTSGSDPGEFF. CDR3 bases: TGCGCCAGCAGCAGCCGGACTAGCGGATCTGACCCCGGGGAGTTCTTC.

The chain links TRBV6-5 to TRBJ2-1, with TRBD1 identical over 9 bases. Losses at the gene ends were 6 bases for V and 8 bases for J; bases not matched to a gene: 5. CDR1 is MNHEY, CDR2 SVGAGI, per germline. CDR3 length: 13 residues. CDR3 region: CASSRDRDHEQFF. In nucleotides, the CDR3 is TGTGCCAGCAGCCGGGACAGGGACCATGAGCAGTTCTTC.